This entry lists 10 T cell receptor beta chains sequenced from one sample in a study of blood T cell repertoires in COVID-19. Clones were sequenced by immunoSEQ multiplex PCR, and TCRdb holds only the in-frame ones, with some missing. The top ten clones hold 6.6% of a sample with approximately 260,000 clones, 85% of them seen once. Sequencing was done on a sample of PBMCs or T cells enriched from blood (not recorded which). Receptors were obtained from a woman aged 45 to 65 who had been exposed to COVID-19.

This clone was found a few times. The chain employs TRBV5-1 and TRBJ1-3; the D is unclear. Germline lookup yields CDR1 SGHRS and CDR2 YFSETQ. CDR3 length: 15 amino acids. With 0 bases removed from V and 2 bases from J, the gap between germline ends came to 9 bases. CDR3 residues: CASSLGRSPGNTIYF. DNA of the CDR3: TGCGCCAGCAGCTTGGGCAGATCCCCTGGAAACACCATATATTTT.

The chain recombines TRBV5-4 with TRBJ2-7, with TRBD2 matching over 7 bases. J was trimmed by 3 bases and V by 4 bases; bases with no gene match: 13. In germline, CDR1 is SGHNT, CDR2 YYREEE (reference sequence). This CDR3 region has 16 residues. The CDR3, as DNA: TGTGCCAGCAGCCCTGACAGCGGGGTGAACGTCTACGAGCAGTACTTC. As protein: CASSPDSGVNVYEQYF.

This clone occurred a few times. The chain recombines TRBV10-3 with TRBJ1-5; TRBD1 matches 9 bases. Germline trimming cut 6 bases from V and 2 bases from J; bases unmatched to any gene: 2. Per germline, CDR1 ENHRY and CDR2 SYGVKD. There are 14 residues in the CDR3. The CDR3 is CAIRGQGGNQPQHF. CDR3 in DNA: TGTGCCATCAGGGGACAGGGAGGCAATCAGCCCCAGCATTTT.

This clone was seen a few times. The CDR3: CASRRPTGGGSPLHF. In DNA form, the CDR3 reads TGTGCCAGCAGACGACCCACAGGGGGAGGATCACCCCTCCACTTT. The chain has TRBV28 and TRBJ1-6; TRBD1 matches 8 bases. The V segment lost 6 bases and the J segment 10 bases; nucleotides outside the gene matches: 11. CDR1 and CDR2 (germline): MDHEN, SYDVKM. The CDR3 is 15 amino acids.

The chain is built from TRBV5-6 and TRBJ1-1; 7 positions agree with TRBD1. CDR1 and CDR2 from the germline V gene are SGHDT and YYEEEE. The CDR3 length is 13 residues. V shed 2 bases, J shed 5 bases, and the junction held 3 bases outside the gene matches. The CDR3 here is CASSFTGVTEAFF. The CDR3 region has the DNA TGTGCCAGCAGCTTCACAGGGGTAACTGAAGCTTTCTTT. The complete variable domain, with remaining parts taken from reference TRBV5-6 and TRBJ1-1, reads DAGVTQSPTHLIKTRGQQVTLRCSPKSGHDTVSWYQQALGQGPQFIFQYYEEEERQRGNFPDRFSGHQFPNYSSELNVNALLLGDSALYLCASSFTGVTEAFFGQGTRLTVV.

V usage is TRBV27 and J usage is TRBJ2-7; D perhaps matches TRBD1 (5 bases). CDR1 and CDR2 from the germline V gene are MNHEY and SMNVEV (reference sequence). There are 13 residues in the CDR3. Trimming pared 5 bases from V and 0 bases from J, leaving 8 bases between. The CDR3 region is CASSTRASYEQYF. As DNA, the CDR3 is TGTGCCAGCAGTACCAGGGCCTCCTACGAGCAGTACTTC.

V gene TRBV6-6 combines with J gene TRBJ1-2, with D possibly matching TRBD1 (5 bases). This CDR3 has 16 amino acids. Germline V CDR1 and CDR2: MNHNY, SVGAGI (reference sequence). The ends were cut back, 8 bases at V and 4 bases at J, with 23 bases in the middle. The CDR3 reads CASGSIGGVGGYGYTF. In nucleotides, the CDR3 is TGTGCCAGCGGATCGATTGGGGGGGTTGGAGGCTATGGCTACACCTTC.

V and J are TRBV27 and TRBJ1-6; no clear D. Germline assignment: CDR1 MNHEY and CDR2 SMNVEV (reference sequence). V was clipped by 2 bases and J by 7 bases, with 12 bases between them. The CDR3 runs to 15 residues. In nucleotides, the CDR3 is TGTGCCAGCAGTTTACTTCCAGGAAACAATTCACCCCTCCACTTT. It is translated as CASSLLPGNNSPLHF.

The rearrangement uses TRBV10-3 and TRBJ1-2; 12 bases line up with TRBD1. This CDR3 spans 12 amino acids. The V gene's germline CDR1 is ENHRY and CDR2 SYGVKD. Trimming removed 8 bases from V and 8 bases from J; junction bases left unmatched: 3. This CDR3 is CAIGTGGAGYTF. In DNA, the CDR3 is TGTGCCATCGGGACAGGGGGCGCAGGCTACACCTTC.

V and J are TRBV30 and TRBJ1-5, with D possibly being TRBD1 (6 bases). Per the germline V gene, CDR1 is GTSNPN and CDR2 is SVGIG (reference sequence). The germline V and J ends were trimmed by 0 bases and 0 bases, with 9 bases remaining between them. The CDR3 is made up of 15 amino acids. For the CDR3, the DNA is TGTGCCTGGAGTGTCGGGGGGGCTAGCAATCAGCCCCAGCATTTT. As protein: CAWSVGGASNQPQHF.